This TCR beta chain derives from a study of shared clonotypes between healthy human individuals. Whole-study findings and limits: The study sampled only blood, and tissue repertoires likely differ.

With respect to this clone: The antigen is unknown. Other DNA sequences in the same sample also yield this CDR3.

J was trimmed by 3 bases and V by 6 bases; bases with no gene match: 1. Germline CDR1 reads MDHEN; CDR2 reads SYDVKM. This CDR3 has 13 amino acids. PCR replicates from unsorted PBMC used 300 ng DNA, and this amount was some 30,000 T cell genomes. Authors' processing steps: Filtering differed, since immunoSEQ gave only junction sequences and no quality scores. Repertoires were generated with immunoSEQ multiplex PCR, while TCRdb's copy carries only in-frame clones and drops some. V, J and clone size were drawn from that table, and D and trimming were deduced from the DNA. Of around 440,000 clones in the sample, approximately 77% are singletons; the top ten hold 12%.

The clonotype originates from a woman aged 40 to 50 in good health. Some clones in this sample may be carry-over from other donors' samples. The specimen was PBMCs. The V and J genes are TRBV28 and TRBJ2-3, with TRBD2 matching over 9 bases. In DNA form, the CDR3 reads TGTGCCAGCAGGGCGGGAGGGACAGATACGCAGTATTTT. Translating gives CASRAGGTDTQYF.